This passage covers 20 T cell receptor beta chains from one sample sequenced in a study of blood T cell repertoires in COVID-19. Libraries were prepared by immunoSEQ multiplex PCR; TCRdb keeps only in-frame clonotypes and omits some of them. The sample has about 220,000 clones, roughly nine tenths seen once. What was sequenced was peripheral blood. These receptors were obtained from a woman aged 45-60 years with COVID-19, enrolled during active disease.

This chain connects TRBV3-1 (or the pseudogene TRBV3-2) to TRBJ2-4; TRBD1 might be the D (6 bases). The ends were cut back, 1 base at V and 5 bases at J, with 9 bases in the middle. Germline V gene lookup returns CDR1 LGHDT and CDR2 YNNKEL (reference sequence). This CDR3 comprises 14 residues. DNA of the CDR3: TGTGCCAGCAGCCAAGCAGGGGCCGAAAACATTCAGTACTTC. Translated, it gives CASSQAGAENIQYF.

This rearrangement joins TRBV4-3 to TRBJ1-1, with unresolved D. CDR1 is LGHNA, CDR2 YSLEER, per germline. This CDR3 contains 13 residues. V lost 4 bases and J 0 bases, leaving 6 bases between the germline ends. In nucleotides, the CDR3 is TGCGCCAGCAGCCGGGCCATGAACACTGAAGCTTTCTTT. Protein product: CASSRAMNTEAFF.

The genes are TRBV9 and TRBJ1-1; the match to TRBD1 covers 7 bases. J gave up 3 bases and V 0 bases, and 5 bases lay outside the gene matches. The germline V gene has CDR1 SGDLS and CDR2 YYNGEE. The CDR3 has 15 residues. The DNA of the CDR3 is TGTGCCAGCAGCGTAGAGGGGGCTCTAGACACTGAAGCTTTCTTT. It is translated as CASSVEGALDTEAFF.

The chain couples TRBV5-4 to TRBJ1-1; D ambiguous. From germline, CDR1 is SGHNT and CDR2 YYREEE (reference sequence). The CDR3 is made up of 18 amino acids. The V gene lost 3 bases and the J gene lost 6 bases, with 27 bases spanning the gap. DNA for the CDR3: TGTGCCAGCAGCTCACCCAAACATTATAGACCGACGGAGGCTGAAGCTTTCTTT. Translated, it gives CASSSPKHYRPTEAEAFF.

V usage is TRBV3-1 (or the pseudogene TRBV3-2) and J usage is TRBJ1-2; no reliable D call. The CDR3 contains 15 residues. V shed 0 bases and J shed 4 bases, with 12 bases lying between them. Germline CDR1 LGHDT, CDR2 YNNKEL (reference sequence). CDR3 sequence (DNA): TGTGCCAGCAGCCAAGATCGTCAGTCCCCCTATGGCTACACCTTC. Translated: CASSQDRQSPYGYTF.

V and J are TRBV5-6 and TRBJ2-7; 10 nucleotides agree with TRBD1. The CDR3 consists of 13 residues. The trim removed 4 bases at V and 5 bases at J, leaving 3 bases unmatched. CDR1 and CDR2 from the germline V gene are SGHDT and YYEEEE. In DNA form, the CDR3 reads TGTGCCAGCAGCGGGGGACAGGGGAACGAGCAGTACTTC. Translated: CASSGGQGNEQYF.

This clone was counted ten times or more. One end of the junction is discordant with germline, which a read error may explain. V is TRBV2 and J is TRBJ2-1, with 13 bases matching TRBD2. Germline V gene lookup returns CDR1 SNHLY and CDR2 FYNNEI. This CDR3 has 15 residues. CDR3 amino acids: CASRRTSGGRDDQFF. For the CDR3, the DNA is TGTGCCAGCAGAAGGACTAGCGGGGGCAGGGATGACCAGTTCTTC.

This chain links TRBV7-3 with TRBJ1-1; D gene ambiguous. Germline CDR1 and CDR2: SGHTA and FQGTGA. The CDR3 has 13 amino acids. Trimming removed 5 bases from V and 2 bases from J, with 9 bases in between. The CDR3 DNA sequence: TGTGCCAGCAGCCAGGCCCGTAACACTGAAGCTTTCTTT. Residues: CASSQARNTEAFF.

V and J are TRBV5-6 and TRBJ2-2; 15 bases are shared with TRBD2. The J segment lost 7 bases and the V segment lost 4 bases, leaving 11 bases of the junction unmatched. The germline CDR1 and CDR2 sequences are SGHDT and YYEEEE. This CDR3 spans 18 amino acids. CDR3 nucleotides: TGTGCCAGCAGCCGGACTAGCGGGGGGGCCGGTCGCGGCGGGGAGCTGTTTTTT. This translates into CASSRTSGGAGRGGELFF.

V is TRBV5-1 and J is TRBJ2-3, with 10 bases identical to TRBD2. V lost 3 bases, J lost 1 base, and 5 bases stayed unmatched. Germline loops: CDR1 SGHRS, CDR2 YFSETQ. CDR3 size: 16 residues. CDR3: CASSSPGTSGTDTQYF. The CDR3 region has the DNA TGCGCCAGCAGCTCCCCTGGGACTAGCGGCACAGATACGCAGTATTTT. Using reference TRBV5-1 and TRBJ2-3 for the parts outside the CDR3, the full variable domain is KAGVTQTPRYLIKTRGQQVTLSCSPISGHRSVSWYQQTPGQGLQFLFEYFSETQRNKGNFPGRFSGRQFSNSRSEMNVSTLELGDSALYLCASSSPGTSGTDTQYFGPGTRLTVL.

The chain joins TRBV9 to TRBJ2-2, with 8 bases aligning to TRBD2. The length of the CDR3 is 16 residues. Per germline, CDR1 SGDLS and CDR2 YYNGEE. J lost 3 bases, V lost 3 bases, and 7 bases had no gene match. CDR3 DNA sequence: TGTGCCAGCAGCGAGAGGAGCGGGAGTCACACCGGGGAGCTGTTTTTT. Its translation: CASSERSGSHTGELFF.

The chain is built from TRBV20-1 and TRBJ2-7, with D perhaps matching TRBD2 (6 bases). Germline V gene sequence: CDR1 DFQATT, CDR2 SNEGSKA (reference sequence). The CDR3 length is 15 residues. V gave up 3 bases and J gave up 6 bases, with 21 bases separating them. The CDR3 nucleotides read TGCAGTGCTAGTAGTTGGGGCTCGGGGGTGGCCGAGCAGTACTTC. The encoded protein is CSASSWGSGVAEQYF.

The chain recombines TRBV30 with TRBJ1-2; tentatively, D is TRBD1 (5 bases). V was shortened by 2 bases and J by 4 bases, with 11 bases between the two germline ends. Looked up from germline, CDR1 is GTSNPN and CDR2 is SVGIG (reference sequence). The CDR3 totals 13 residues. CDR3 loop: CAWSPGGGYGYTF. The CDR3 DNA reads TGTGCCTGGAGTCCGGGGGGGGGCTATGGCTACACCTTC. Full variable domain (outside the CDR3, taken from reference TRBV30 and TRBJ1-2): SQTIHQWPATLVQPVGSPLSLECTVEGTSNPNLYWYRQAAGRGLQLLFYSVGIGQISSEVPQNLSASRPQDRQFILSSKKLLLSDSGFYLCAWSPGGGYGYTFGSGTRLTVV.

The chain carries TRBV2 and TRBJ2-2; the match to TRBD2 covers 7 bases. This CDR3 has 15 amino acids. With V trimmed by 3 bases and J by 7 bases, 8 bases remained unmatched. CDR1 SNHLY and CDR2 FYNNEI come from the germline V gene. The CDR3 sequence: CASSEVQRGDGELFF. CDR3 coding DNA: TGTGCCAGCAGTGAGGTCCAGCGGGGAGACGGGGAGCTGTTTTTT.

The chain uses TRBV7-9 and TRBJ2-1, with TRBD2 matching 8 bases. V shed 5 bases and J 0 bases; nucleotides not matched to a gene: 6. This CDR3 has 16 amino acids. Germline loops: CDR1 SEHNR, CDR2 FQNEAQ (reference sequence). The CDR3 protein is CASSTGAGGSYNEQFF. As DNA, the CDR3 is TGTGCCAGCAGCACCGGGGCGGGGGGCTCCTACAATGAGCAGTTCTTC. Looking up the rest from reference TRBV7-9 and TRBJ2-1 gives the full variable domain: DTGVSQNPRHKITKRGQNVTFRCDPISEHNRLYWYRQTLGQGPEFLTYFQNEAQLEKSRLLSDRFSAERPKGSFSTLEIQRTEQGDSAMYLCASSTGAGGSYNEQFFGPGTRLTVL.

The chain employs TRBV18 and TRBJ1-2; 8 nucleotides match TRBD1. Germline CDR1 reads KGHSH; CDR2 reads LQKENI. V trimming: 4 bases; J trimming: 7 bases; junction bases outside the gene matches: 5. The CDR3 totals 13 residues. The CDR3 protein is CASSQTGAFGYTF. CDR3 DNA: TGTGCCAGCTCACAGACAGGGGCGTTTGGCTACACCTTC. The full variable domain, with the rest looked up from reference TRBV18 and TRBJ1-2, is NAGVMQNPRHLVRRRGQEARLRCSPMKGHSHVYWYRQLPEEGLKFMVYLQKENIIDESGMPKERFSAEFPKEGPSILRIQQVVRGDSAAYFCASSQTGAFGYTFGSGTRLTVV.

The chain uses TRBV7-6 and TRBJ2-6; D uncertain. The length of the CDR3 is 18 residues. V lost 1 base, J lost 0 bases, and 13 bases lay in between. CDR1 and CDR2 (germline): SGHVS, FNYEAQ. CDR3 sequence (DNA): TGTGCCAGCAGCTTAGAAGCCGTTTCGAGCTCTGGGGCCAACGTCCTGACTTTC. This gives the protein CASSLEAVSSSGANVLTF.

This clone is a singleton in its sample. The sample contains more than one DNA sequence encoding this CDR3. CDR3 residues: CASSLGSSGANVLTF. The CDR3, as DNA: TGCGCCAGCAGCTTGGGGAGCTCTGGGGCCAACGTCCTGACTTTC. V gene TRBV5-1 combines with J gene TRBJ2-6; the D is unclear. Trimming took off 0 bases at V and 0 bases at J, with 4 bases between the two ends. The CDR3 has 15 residues. Germline loops: CDR1 SGHRS, CDR2 YFSETQ.

V and J are TRBV2 and TRBJ2-2; TRBD2 matches at 8 bases. Germline V gives CDR1 SNHLY, CDR2 FYNNEI. The CDR3 contains 18 residues. The J segment lost 7 bases and the V segment lost 4 bases, leaving 17 bases of the junction unmatched. CDR3 bases: TGTGCCAGCAGTGCCGTCAGGCGGGGGGCCCCTCGGAACGGGGAGCTGTTTTTT. Amino acids: CASSAVRRGAPRNGELFF.

The genes are TRBV19 and TRBJ2-7; D uncertain. The germline gives CDR1 LNHDA, CDR2 SQIVND (reference sequence). CDR3 length equals 13 residues. Trimming shortened V by 1 base and J by 0 bases, and 4 bases separated the two germline ends. Written as DNA, the CDR3 is TGTGCCAGTAGTATAGCAGTCTCCTACGAGCAGTACTTC. Translation: CASSIAVSYEQYF.